The 7 T cell receptor beta chains below were found in one sample sequenced in a study of regulatory T cells in long-lasting Graves disease. Time point given: newly diagnosed GD, antithyroid drugs for less than 3 months. RNA extracted from PBMCs served as the sequencing template. Libraries of TCR beta came from iRepertoire HTBI primers plus Arm-PCR of CDR3 regions. In TCRdb, the multiplex PCR reads were re-called with MiXCR into one record per CDR3 protein. This table holds approximately 230,000 distinct CDR3 sequences, approximately 20% found once. Sequenced material: peripheral blood mononuclear cells (PBMCs), taken at new diagnosis, from a patient treated with antithyroid drugs. The receptors come from a female donor with Graves disease.

This clonotype was picked up a small number of times. The chain combines TRBV19 with TRBJ1-5; D unclear. The germline gives CDR1 LNHDA, CDR2 SQIVND (reference sequence). Trimming stripped 3 bases from V and 5 bases from J, with 11 bases between. This CDR3 has 14 residues. For the CDR3, the DNA is TGTGCCAGTAGTATTTTTCAGCGGGATCAGCCCCAGCATTTT. It is translated as CASSIFQRDQPQHF. Complete variable domain (other parts from reference TRBV19 and TRBJ1-5): DGGITQSPKYLFRKEGQNVTLSCEQNLNHDAMYWYRQDPGQGLRLIYYSQIVNDFQKGDIAEGYSVSREKKESFPLTVTSAQKNPTAFYLCASSIFQRDQPQHFGDGTRLSIL.

This clonotype was seen many times. This chain uses TRBV7-8 with TRBJ2-2; D unclear. Germline V lookup: CDR1 SGHVS, CDR2 FQNEAQ. V lost 10 bases and J lost 3, with 12 bases in between. There are 13 residues in the CDR3. The CDR3 sequence: CANAPDHTGELFF. CDR3 nucleotides: TGTGCCAACGCTCCAGATCACACCGGGGAGCTGTTTTTT.

Ten or more counts support this clonotype. This chain joins TRBV5-1 and TRBJ1-1; D not certain. The CDR3 is 14 amino acids. Germline CDR1 SGHRS, CDR2 YFSETQ. Trimming cost V 1 base and J 4 bases, with 11 bases left between them. CDR3 nucleotides: TGCGCCAGCAGCTTGTTTCCAGCCTCCACTGAAGCTTTCTTT. Encoded protein: CASSLFPASTEAFF.

A remark on this clonotype: A far larger clone is only one base removed, so a read error is likely. The chain couples TRBV30 to TRBJ2-7, with TRBD2 matching 9 bases. Looked up from germline, CDR1 is GTSNPN and CDR2 is SVGIG (reference sequence). The J segment lost 7 bases and the V segment lost 5 bases, leaving 9 bases of the junction unmatched. The CDR3 loop spans 13 amino acids. The CDR3 spells CAWGRGGYNEQYF. The CDR3 DNA is TGTGCCTGGGGGCGGGGGGGCTACAATGAGCAGTACTTC. Full variable domain (rest looked up from reference TRBV30 and TRBJ2-7): SQTIHQWPATLVQPVGSPLSLECTVEGTSNPNLYWYRQAAGRGLQLLFYSVGIGQISSEVPQNLSASRPQDRQFILSSKKLLLSDSGFYLCAWGRGGYNEQYFGPGTRLTVT.

This clonotype has at least ten counts. This sequence joins TRBV11-2 and TRBJ2-1; a weak D match, TRBD2 (5 bases). Trimming pared 7 bases from V and 8 bases from J, leaving 15 bases between. Germline V gene data show CDR1 as SGHAT and CDR2 as FQNNGV. This CDR3 has 13 residues. In DNA, the CDR3 is TGTGCCAGCATCTTGAATGGAGGCCATGAGCAGTTCTTC. Its translation is CASILNGGHEQFF.

This clonotype was seen at least ten times. The rearrangement joins TRBV28 to TRBJ1-5; 9 nucleotides agree with TRBD1. V gave up 6 bases and J gave up 4 bases; unmatched junction bases: 4. The CDR3 has 14 residues. Germline V gene data show CDR1 as MDHEN and CDR2 as SYDVKM. CDR3 bases: TGTGCCAGCAGAGAGGGACAGGGTAATCAGCCCCAGCATTTT. Its translation: CASREGQGNQPQHF.

This clonotype has a count of ten or more. The chain has TRBV27 and TRBJ1-2, with 9 bases that match TRBD1. The length of the CDR3 is 14 residues. The germline CDR1 and CDR2 sequences are MNHEY and SMNVEV (reference sequence). V dropped 6 bases and J dropped 8; count of bases not matched to a gene: 10. The chain's CDR3 is CASSQPGQGRGYTF. The CDR3 DNA reads TGTGCCAGCAGCCAACCGGGACAGGGACGAGGCTACACCTTC.